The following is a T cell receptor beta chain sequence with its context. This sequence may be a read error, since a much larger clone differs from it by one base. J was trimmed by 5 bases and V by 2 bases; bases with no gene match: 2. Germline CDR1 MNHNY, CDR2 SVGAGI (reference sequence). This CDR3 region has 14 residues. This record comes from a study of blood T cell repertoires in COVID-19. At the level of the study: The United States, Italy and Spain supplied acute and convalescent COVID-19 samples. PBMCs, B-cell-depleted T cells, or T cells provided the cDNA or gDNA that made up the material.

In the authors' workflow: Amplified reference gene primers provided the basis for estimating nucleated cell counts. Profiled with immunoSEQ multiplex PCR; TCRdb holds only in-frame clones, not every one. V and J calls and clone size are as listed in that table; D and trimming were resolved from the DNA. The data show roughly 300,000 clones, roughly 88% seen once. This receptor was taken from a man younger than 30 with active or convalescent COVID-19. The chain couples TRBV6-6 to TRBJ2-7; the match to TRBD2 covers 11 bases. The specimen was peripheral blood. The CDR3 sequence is CASSYGTSGDEQYF. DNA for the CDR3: TGTGCCAGCAGTTACGGGACTAGCGGCGACGAGCAGTACTTC.